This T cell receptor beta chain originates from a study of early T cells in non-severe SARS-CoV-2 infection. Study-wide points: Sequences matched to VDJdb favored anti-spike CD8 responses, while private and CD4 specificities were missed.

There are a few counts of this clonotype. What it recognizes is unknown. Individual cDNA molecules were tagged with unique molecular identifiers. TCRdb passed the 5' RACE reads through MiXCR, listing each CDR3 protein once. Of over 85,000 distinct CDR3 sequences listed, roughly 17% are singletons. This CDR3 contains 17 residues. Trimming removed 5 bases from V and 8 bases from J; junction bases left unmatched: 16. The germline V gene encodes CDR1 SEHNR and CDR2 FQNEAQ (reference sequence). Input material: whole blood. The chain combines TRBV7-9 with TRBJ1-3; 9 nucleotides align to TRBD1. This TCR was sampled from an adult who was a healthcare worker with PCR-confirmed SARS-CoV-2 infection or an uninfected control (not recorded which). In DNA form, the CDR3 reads TGTGCCAGCAGCCCGACCAGGACAGGGGAATCCTCGGACACCATATATTTT. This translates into CASSPTRTGESSDTIYF.